This T cell receptor beta chain originates from a study of blood T cells in healthy people across ages. Germline CDR1 is SGHRS and CDR2 is YFSETQ. V was cut by 2 bases and J by 0 bases, with 12 bases left in between. This CDR3 has 16 residues. Worth noting for this clonotype: Its cognate antigen is unknown.

Extraction yielded at least 5 micrograms of total RNA per sample. A J-beta primer mix and a sample-barcoded 5' primer were used in a second PCR of roughly 7 to 12 cycles. Carrying 12 random nucleotides, a template-switch adaptor labeled each individual cDNA molecule. A single record per CDR3 protein comes from TCRdb applying MiXCR to the 5' RACE reads. The table has 1,800,000 or so distinct CDR3 sequences, roughly two fifths seen once. Overall study findings and caveats: In long-lived donors, naive CD4+ cell counts and diversity exceeded those of aged donors. TCR beta diversity, measured per million T cells, fell in a roughly linear way with age.

The sequencing input was blood. The V call is TRBV5-1, the J call TRBJ1-5, with D perhaps matching TRBD1 (6 bases). This receptor was identified in a human donor in good health. The CDR3 region is CASSFEGGGSNQPQHF. In nucleotides, the CDR3 is TGCGCCAGCAGCTTTGAGGGGGGCGGTAGCAATCAGCCCCAGCATTTT. Full variable domain (remainder filled in from reference TRBV5-1 and TRBJ1-5): KAGVTQTPRYLIKTRGQQVTLSCSPISGHRSVSWYQQTPGQGLQFLFEYFSETQRNKGNFPGRFSGRQFSNSRSEMNVSTLELGDSALYLCASSFEGGGSNQPQHFGDGTRLSIL.